The text below deals with one TCR beta chain. Its antigen remains unknown. The sample comes from a study of T cell responses to AZD1222 COVID-19 vaccine. Turning to the study itself: Pooling was applied to second doses at about 4 or about 12 weeks. Study findings and constraints: Baseline seropositivity occurred in only six or seven AZD1222 recipients. Spike as a whole was targeted by vaccine-associated CD4 TCRs, dominant at 160-218 and 743-854. Nearly half of the spike-specific TCRs reportedly recognize variant regions that carry no mutations.

Produced via immunoSEQ multiplex PCR; TCRdb's table is partial and in-frame only. This table has approximately 130,000 clones, around 85% appearing once. The CDR3 consists of 12 residues. Germline V gene lookup returns CDR1 LGHDT and CDR2 YNNKEL (reference sequence). Trimming pared 4 bases from V and 8 bases from J, leaving 8 bases between. This clonotype originated in an adult in good health. This material consisted of peripheral blood, taken on day 0 of AZD1222 vaccination. V is TRBV3-1 (or the pseudogene TRBV3-2) and J is TRBJ1-4, with D possibly being TRBD1 (5 bases). The CDR3 reads CASSRKGEKLFF. CDR3 nucleotide sequence: TGTGCCAGCAGCCGAAAGGGGGAAAAACTGTTTTTT.